This T cell receptor beta chain was sequenced in a study of spatial heterogeneity in lung cancer. Turning to the study itself: From matched bulk RNA-seq came a T cell module score, which showed a strong correlation with TCR transcript counts in tumor regions. Every unique TCR and UMI combination, on average, appeared more than ten times in raw reads.

Germline CDR1 reads MDHEN; CDR2 reads SYDVKM. V dropped 5 bases and J dropped 7; count of bases not matched to a gene: 6. The CDR3 extends over 14 amino acids. Each CDR3 protein is one row after TCRdb ran MiXCR on the 5' RACE reads. The sample lists fewer than 4,500 distinct CDR3 sequences, more than 10% occurring once. This clonotype was found a few times. What it recognizes is unknown. The study, taken as a whole, reports: The number of expanded tumor alpha and beta chains correlated with mutation number.

The time point is: sample taken at primary tumor resection. Tumor, nontumor lung or frozen PBMC supplied whole RNA that was sequenced unsorted. The chain employs TRBV28 and TRBJ1-5, with 9 bases lining up with TRBD1. The source was lung tumor tissue, collected at surgery. The TCR comes from a male donor with early-stage non-small cell lung cancer. The CDR3 nucleotides are TGTGCCAGCAGTCTCGAGGACAGGGGCCAGCCCCAGCATTTT. This encodes CASSLEDRGQPQHF.